The 14 T cell receptor beta chains reported below all come from one sample, sequenced in a study of T cell responses to AZD1222 COVID-19 vaccine. Sequencing used immunoSEQ multiplex PCR; TCRdb keeps in-frame clones, though not all of them. Among about 75,000 clones listed, about nine tenths were seen once. This specimen consisted of peripheral blood, obtained 28 days after the second AZD1222 dose. The receptors stem from an adult who received the AZD1222 COVID-19 vaccine.

The rearrangement uses TRBV10-2 and TRBJ2-7, with D possibly matching TRBD2 (6 bases). V lost 8 bases to trimming and J lost 0 bases, with 11 bases between them. Germline loops: CDR1 WSHSY, CDR2 SAAADI. The CDR3 loop spans 13 amino acids. CDR3 sequence: CASGGRSSYEQYF. The CDR3 bases are TGCGCCAGCGGGGGGAGGAGCTCCTACGAGCAGTACTTC.

The V and J genes are TRBV30 and TRBJ2-1; D may be TRBD1 (6 bases). This CDR3 is built from 14 residues. Germline CDR1 is GTSNPN and CDR2 is SVGIG (reference sequence). V gave up 5 bases and J gave up 4 bases, with 15 bases separating them. In DNA form, the CDR3 reads TGTGCCTGGGGCAGAGGGGGTATTTACAATGAGCAGTTCTTC. Its protein product is CAWGRGGIYNEQFF.

The V gene is TRBV7-2, the J gene TRBJ1-6; D call uncertain. Trimming removed 1 base at V and 0 bases at J, with 7 bases between. CDR1 and CDR2 from the germline V gene are SGHTA and FQGNSA. This CDR3 has 16 residues. DNA for the CDR3: TGTGCCAGCAGCTTAGGGTGGAGCTCCTATAATTCACCCCTCCACTTT. This sequence encodes CASSLGWSSYNSPLHF.

This chain connects TRBV6-5 to TRBJ2-1, with TRBD2 matching 11 bases. The V gene's germline CDR1 is MNHEY and CDR2 SVGAGI. The ends lost 6 bases at V and 6 bases at J; junction bases unmatched: 7. CDR3 length: 15 amino acids. The CDR3 region is CASRGLAGGRNEQFF. CDR3 coding DNA: TGTGCCAGCAGGGGTCTAGCGGGGGGTCGCAATGAGCAGTTCTTC.

This rearrangement joins TRBV5-6 to TRBJ2-3; 7 nucleotides agree with TRBD2. Germline lookup yields CDR1 SGHDT and CDR2 YYEEEE. The trim removed 0 bases at V and 1 base at J, leaving 5 bases unmatched. The length of the CDR3 is 16 residues. The CDR3 spells CASSLVSGTGTDTQYF. For the CDR3, the DNA is TGTGCCAGCAGCTTGGTGAGCGGGACTGGCACAGATACGCAGTATTTT.

The rearrangement joins TRBV9 to TRBJ1-3; D may be TRBD1 (6 bases). Germline CDR1 is SGDLS and CDR2 is YYNGEE. The CDR3 totals 17 residues. V lost 1 base and J lost 0, with 14 bases in between. Here the CDR3 reads CASSVTDLTGSGNTIYF. CDR3 nucleotides: TGTGCCAGCAGCGTAACTGATCTGACAGGCTCTGGAAACACCATATATTTT.

This chain links TRBV20-1 with TRBJ1-2, with D unresolved. V was trimmed by 3 bases and J by 0 bases, leaving 8 bases between them. In germline, CDR1 is DFQATT, CDR2 SNEGSKA (reference sequence). CDR3 length equals 13 residues. The DNA for the CDR3 is TGCAGTGCTAGTGAAGAAGCTAACTATGGCTACACCTTC. It encodes CSASEEANYGYTF.

V is TRBV4-2 and J is TRBJ1-2; 7 nucleotides match TRBD1. This CDR3 is 17 amino acids long. The trim removed 4 bases at V and 4 bases at J, leaving 15 bases unmatched. Looked up from germline, CDR1 is LGHNA and CDR2 is YNFKEQ. The DNA of the CDR3 is TGTGCCAGCAGCCTAGACAGGGTGGCTGGGACCTCCTATGGCTACACCTTC. Residues: CASSLDRVAGTSYGYTF.

The chain links TRBV7-9 to TRBJ2-4; D could derive from TRBD1 or TRBD2 (5 bases each). From germline, CDR1 is SEHNR and CDR2 FQNEAQ (reference sequence). V was clipped by 5 bases and J by 13 bases, with 18 bases between them. The CDR3 runs to 13 residues. Here the CDR3 reads CASSPLWGPLQYF. Here the CDR3 DNA reads TGTGCCAGCAGCCCCTTGTGGGGACCCCTCCAGTACTTC.

The chain combines TRBV7-8 with TRBJ2-1; 12 bases map to TRBD2. CDR1 is SGHVS, CDR2 FQNEAQ, per germline. The CDR3 loop spans 14 amino acids. Unmatched junction bases numbered 2, after V lost 3 bases and J lost 8 bases. The chain's CDR3 is CASSLTSGGYEQFF. The CDR3 DNA reads as TGTGCCAGCAGCTTGACTAGCGGGGGCTATGAGCAGTTCTTC.

V usage is TRBV4-2 and J usage is TRBJ2-5; D not certain. V was pared by 1 base and J by 5 bases, with 8 bases between. CDR3 length equals 13 residues. CDR1 is LGHNA and CDR2 is YNFKEQ in the germline V gene. The CDR3 nucleotides read TGTGCCAGCAGCCAAGTGGGGATGGAGACCCAGTACTTC. Its protein is CASSQVGMETQYF.

The rearrangement joins TRBV4-2 to TRBJ1-5, with D hard to call. Deletions cut 0 bases from V and 0 bases from J, with 0 bases between. This CDR3 is 13 amino acids long. Germline-derived CDR1 and CDR2 are LGHNA and YNFKEQ. The CDR3 DNA sequence: TGTGCCAGCAGCCAAGATAGCAATCAGCCCCAGCATTTT. Encoded protein: CASSQDSNQPQHF.

The chain employs TRBV19 and TRBJ1-6; TRBD1 might be the D (5 bases). Germline CDR1 and CDR2: LNHDA and SQIVND (reference sequence). The V and J ends lost 3 bases and 5 bases respectively, with 14 bases between them. CDR3 length: 16 amino acids. CDR3 in DNA: TGTGCCAGTAGTATGGGCACAGGACGTCATAATTCACCCCTCCACTTT. This gives the protein CASSMGTGRHNSPLHF.

This clone was recorded a few times. This chain links TRBV7-3 with TRBJ1-1, with 7 positions matching TRBD1. In germline, CDR1 is SGHTA, CDR2 FQGTGA. This CDR3 is built from 13 residues. With 5 bases clipped from V and 3 bases from J, the junction kept 3 bases outside the gene matches. CDR3 in DNA: TGTGCCAGCAGCCCAGGGGGGTACACTGAAGCTTTCTTT. It specifies CASSPGGYTEAFF.